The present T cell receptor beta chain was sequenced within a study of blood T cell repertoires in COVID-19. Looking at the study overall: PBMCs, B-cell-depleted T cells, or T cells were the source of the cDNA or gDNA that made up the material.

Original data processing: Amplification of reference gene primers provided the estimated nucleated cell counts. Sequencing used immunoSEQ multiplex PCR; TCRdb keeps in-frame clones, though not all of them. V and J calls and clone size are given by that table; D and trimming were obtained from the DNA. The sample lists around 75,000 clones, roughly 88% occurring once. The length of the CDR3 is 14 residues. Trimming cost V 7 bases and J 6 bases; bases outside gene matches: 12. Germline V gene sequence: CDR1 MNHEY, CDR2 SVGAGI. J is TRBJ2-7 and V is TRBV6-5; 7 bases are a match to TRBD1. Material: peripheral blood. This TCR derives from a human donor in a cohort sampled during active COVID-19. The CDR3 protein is CASNVRDSGSEQYF. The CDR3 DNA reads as TGTGCCAGCAACGTCCGGGACAGTGGCTCCGAGCAGTACTTC.